These 2 T cell receptor beta chains share one sample of origin, sequenced in a study of shared clonotypes between healthy human individuals. Some clones are missing from TCRdb's copy, which holds only in-frame ones; the method was immunoSEQ multiplex PCR. The table has hundreds of thousands of clones, approximately 77% seen once. The sample was PBMCs. The origin of the receptors is a woman between 40 and 50 years old in good health. Some clones in this sample may be carry-over from other donors' samples.

About this clone: A much larger clone lies one base from this, so it may be a read error. The chain couples TRBV11-2 to TRBJ2-7; 10 nucleotides align to TRBD2. The length of the CDR3 is 14 residues. The germline V gene encodes CDR1 SGHAT and CDR2 FQNNGV. CDR3 nucleotides: TGTGCCAGCAGCCGGACTAGCGGCTCCTACGAGCAGCACTTC. Translated, it gives CASSRTSGSYEQHF.

This clone was observed once. The chain couples TRBV6-1 to TRBJ1-5; D perhaps matches TRBD1 (5 bases). The CDR3 extends over 14 amino acids. V was shortened by 4 bases and J by 3 bases, with 10 bases between the two germline ends. The germline V gene has CDR1 MNHNS and CDR2 SASEGT. CDR3 loop: CASSVDRTNQPQHF. CDR3 DNA sequence: TGTGCCAGCAGTGTAGACAGAACCAATCAGCCCCAGCATTTT.